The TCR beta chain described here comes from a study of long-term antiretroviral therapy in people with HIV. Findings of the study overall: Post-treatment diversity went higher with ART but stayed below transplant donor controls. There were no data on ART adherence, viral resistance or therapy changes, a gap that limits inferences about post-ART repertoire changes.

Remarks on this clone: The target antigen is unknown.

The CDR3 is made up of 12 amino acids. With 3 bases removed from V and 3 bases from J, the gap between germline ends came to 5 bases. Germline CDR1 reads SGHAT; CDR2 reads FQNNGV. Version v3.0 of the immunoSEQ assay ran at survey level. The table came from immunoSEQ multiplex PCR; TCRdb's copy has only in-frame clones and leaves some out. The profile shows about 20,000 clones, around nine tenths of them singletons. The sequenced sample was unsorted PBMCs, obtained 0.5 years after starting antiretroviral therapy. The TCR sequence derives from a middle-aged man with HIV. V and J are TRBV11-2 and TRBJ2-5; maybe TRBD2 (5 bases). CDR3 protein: CASSLREETQYF. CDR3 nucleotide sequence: TGTGCCAGCAGCTTGCGGGAAGAGACCCAGTACTTC.